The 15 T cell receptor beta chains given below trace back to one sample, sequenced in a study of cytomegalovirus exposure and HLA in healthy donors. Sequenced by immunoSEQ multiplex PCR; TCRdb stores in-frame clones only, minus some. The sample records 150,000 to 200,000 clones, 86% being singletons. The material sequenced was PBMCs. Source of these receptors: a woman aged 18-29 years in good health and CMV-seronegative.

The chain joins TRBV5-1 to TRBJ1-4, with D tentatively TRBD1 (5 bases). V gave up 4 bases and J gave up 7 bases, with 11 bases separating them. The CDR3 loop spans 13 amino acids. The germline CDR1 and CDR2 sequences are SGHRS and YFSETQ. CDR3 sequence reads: CASSTGHIEKLFF. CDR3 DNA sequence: TGCGCCAGCAGCACCGGACACATTGAAAAACTGTTTTTT.

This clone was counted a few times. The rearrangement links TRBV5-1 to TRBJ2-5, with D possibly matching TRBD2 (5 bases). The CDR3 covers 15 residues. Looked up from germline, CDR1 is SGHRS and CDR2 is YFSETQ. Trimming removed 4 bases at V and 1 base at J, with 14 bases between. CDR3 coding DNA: TGCGCCAGCAGCCCTAGCTCCGAGTCCCAAGAGACCCAGTACTTC. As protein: CASSPSSESQETQYF.

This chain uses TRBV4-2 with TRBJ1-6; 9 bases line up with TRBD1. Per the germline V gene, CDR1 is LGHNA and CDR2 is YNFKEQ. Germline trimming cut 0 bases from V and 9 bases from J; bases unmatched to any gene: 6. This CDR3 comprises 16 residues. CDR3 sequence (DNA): TGTGCCAGCAGCCAAGAAAAGGACAGGGGAATTTCACCCCTCCACTTT. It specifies CASSQEKDRGISPLHF.

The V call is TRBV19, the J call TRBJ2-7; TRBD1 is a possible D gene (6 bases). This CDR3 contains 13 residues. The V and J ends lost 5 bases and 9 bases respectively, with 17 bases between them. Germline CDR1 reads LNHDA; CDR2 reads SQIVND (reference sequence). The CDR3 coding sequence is TGTGCCAGTAGTCCTCAAACAGGGTCGGCGCAGTACTTC. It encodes CASSPQTGSAQYF.

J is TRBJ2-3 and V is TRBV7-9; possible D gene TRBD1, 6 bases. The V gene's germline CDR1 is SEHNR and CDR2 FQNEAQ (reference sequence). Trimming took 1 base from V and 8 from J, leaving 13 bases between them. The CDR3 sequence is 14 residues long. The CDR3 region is CASSLVTGMATQYF. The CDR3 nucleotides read TGTGCCAGCAGCTTAGTTACAGGGATGGCTACGCAGTATTTT.

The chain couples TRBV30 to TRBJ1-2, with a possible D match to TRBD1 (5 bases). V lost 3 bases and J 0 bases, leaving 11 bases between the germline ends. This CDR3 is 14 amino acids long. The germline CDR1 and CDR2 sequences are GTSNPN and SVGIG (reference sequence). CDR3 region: CAWSRGGANYGYTF. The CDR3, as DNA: TGTGCCTGGAGCCGCGGGGGGGCTAACTATGGCTACACCTTC.

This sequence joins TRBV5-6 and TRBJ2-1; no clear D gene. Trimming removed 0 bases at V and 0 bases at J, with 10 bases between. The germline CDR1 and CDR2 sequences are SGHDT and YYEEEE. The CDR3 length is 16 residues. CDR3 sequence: CASSLGLGSSYNEQFF. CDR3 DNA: TGTGCCAGCAGCTTGGGGCTAGGTAGCTCCTACAATGAGCAGTTCTTC.

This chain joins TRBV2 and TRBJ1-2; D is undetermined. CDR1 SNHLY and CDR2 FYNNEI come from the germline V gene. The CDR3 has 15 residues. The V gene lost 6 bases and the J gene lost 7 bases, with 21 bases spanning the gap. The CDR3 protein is CASRGGRRSWSGYTF. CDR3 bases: TGTGCCAGCAGGGGAGGCCGAAGAAGCTGGTCTGGCTACACCTTC.

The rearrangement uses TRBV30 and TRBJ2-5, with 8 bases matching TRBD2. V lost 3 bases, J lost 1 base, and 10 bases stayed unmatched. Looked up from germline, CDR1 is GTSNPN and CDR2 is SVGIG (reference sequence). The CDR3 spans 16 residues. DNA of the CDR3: TGTGCCTGGAGGTTCGGGGGGGCGGGAGGCCAAGAGACCCAGTACTTC. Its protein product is CAWRFGGAGGQETQYF.

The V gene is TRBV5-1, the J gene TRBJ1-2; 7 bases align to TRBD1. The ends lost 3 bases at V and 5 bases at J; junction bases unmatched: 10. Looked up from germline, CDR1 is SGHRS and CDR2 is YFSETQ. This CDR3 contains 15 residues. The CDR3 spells CASSYYTGDAYGYTF. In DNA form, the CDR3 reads TGCGCCAGCAGCTATTACACAGGGGATGCTTATGGCTACACCTTC.

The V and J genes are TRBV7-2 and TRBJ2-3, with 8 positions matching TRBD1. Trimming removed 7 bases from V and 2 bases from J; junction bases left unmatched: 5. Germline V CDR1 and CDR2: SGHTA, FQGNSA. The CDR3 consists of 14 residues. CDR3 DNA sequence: TGTGCCAGCACCCCGGACAGGGCCACAGATACGCAGTATTTT. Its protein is CASTPDRATDTQYF.

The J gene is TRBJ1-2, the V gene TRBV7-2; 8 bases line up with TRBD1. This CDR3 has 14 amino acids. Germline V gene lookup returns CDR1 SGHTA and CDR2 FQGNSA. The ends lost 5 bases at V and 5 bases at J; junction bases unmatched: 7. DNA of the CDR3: TGTGCCAGCAGCGGTATGGACAGGGTGTATGGCTACACCTTC. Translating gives CASSGMDRVYGYTF.

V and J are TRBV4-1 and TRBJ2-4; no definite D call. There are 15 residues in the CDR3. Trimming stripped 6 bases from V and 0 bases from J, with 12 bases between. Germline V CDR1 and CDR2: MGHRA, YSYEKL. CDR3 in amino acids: CASRPSEVAKNIQYF. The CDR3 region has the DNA TGCGCCAGCAGGCCCTCTGAGGTAGCCAAAAACATTCAGTACTTC.

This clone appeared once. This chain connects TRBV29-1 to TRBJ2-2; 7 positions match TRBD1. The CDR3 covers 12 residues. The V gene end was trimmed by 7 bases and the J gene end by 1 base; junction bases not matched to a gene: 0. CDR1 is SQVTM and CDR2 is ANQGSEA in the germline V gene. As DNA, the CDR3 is TGCAGCGCAGGGGGGAACACCGGGGAGCTGTTTTTT. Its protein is CSAGGNTGELFF.

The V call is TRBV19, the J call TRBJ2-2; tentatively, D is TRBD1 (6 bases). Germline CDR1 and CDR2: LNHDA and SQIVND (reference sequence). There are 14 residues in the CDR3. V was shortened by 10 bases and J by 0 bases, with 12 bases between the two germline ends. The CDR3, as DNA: TGTGCCATATCCGGGACAACGAACACCGGGGAGCTGTTTTTT. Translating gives CAISGTTNTGELFF.